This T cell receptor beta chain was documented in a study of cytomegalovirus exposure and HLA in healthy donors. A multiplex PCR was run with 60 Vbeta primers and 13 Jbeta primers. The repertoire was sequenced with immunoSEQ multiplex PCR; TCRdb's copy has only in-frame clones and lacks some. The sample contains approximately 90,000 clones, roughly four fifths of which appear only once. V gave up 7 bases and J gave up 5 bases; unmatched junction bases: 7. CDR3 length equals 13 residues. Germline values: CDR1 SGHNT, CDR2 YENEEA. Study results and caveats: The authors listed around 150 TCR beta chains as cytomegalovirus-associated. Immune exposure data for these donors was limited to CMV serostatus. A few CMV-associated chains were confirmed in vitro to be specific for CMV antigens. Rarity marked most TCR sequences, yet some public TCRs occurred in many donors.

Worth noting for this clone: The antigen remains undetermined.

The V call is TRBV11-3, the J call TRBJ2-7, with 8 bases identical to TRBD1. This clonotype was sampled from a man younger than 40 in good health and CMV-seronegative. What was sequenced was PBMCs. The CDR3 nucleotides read TGTGCCAGCAAGGGGACAGGAACGGACGAGCAGTACTTC. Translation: CASKGTGTDEQYF.